This T cell receptor beta chain derives from a study of cytomegalovirus exposure and HLA in healthy donors (TCRdb year 2017). About the full investigation: In an earlier analysis of 450 to 750 of the donors, about 270 Gb of sequence data and roughly 100 million unique TCR beta sequences from 180 million or so T cells were reported. Approximately 300 gigabases of sequencing data and roughly 80 million unique TCR sequences made up an early release that covered roughly 670 HLA-typed donors. The genetic ancestry cluster associated with self-reported Caucasian donors included roughly 84% of the roughly 390 genotyped donors. The aim of the study was to test whether cataloging public T cell receptors could identify signatures of past pathogen exposure. The study profiled the T cell repertoires of about 640 subjects by immunosequencing and related them to cytomegalovirus serostatus. A separate validation cohort of over 95 different subjects was used in addition to the approximately 700-subject first cohort. The study combined high-throughput TCR immunosequencing, statistical association of individual TCRs with disease status, and machine learning to predict cytomegalovirus infection status. In a later analysis, previously published TCR beta repertoires from about 670 donors were re-analyzed and high-resolution HLA genotyping was added so that TCR occurrence patterns could be studied. In the later analysis, no new phenotypic data were used to find candidate immune exposures; instead, reliance was placed on TCR beta sequences and their occurrence across donors. To decide whether each TCR beta V gene segment behaved as functional or pseudogenic, an earlier analysis of approximately 590 of the donors relied on high-throughput TCR beta sequencing. Donor age, sex, ethnicity and CMV serostatus were collected together with the repertoire data. Genome-wide SNP genotypes for about 65% of the 666 donors were used in a later genetic analysis, which treated that subset as a discovery cohort. All discovery cohort repertoires had been generated on a single sequencing platform. HLA typing included class I and class II loci at four-digit resolution. The number of typed donors differed by locus: about 620-640 for A, B, C, DRB1 and DQB1; approximately 520 for DQA1; approximately 600 for DPA1; and 400 to 480 for DPB1. Roughly five DR-DQ haplotypes were handled as single units for association and clustering because linkage in the cohort was strong. Among some 400 genotyped donors of the cohort, an average of around 240,000 unique TCR beta nucleotide sequences were sequenced per donor, around a sixth of them non-productive.

Remarks on this clone: No cognate antigen has been identified for it. No quality values exist for individual bases; no much larger clone is one base distant.

The cohort consisted of 650 to 700 healthy bone marrow donors. At the time of sampling, every cohort member was nominally healthy, though immune exposures that went unrecorded were likely present. The donor tested CMV seropositive and was one of the 289 seropositive cohort members. Every donor gave a peripheral blood sample, and the peripheral blood mononuclear cells from that sample were used for TCR beta sequencing. Genomic DNA was extracted from the blood cell samples with the Qiagen DNeasy Blood Extraction Kit. Taken from cysteine to phenylalanine, the CDR3 has 15 residues. Just CDR3 DNA is preserved here, 45 bases in frame from base 1. As encoded in the germline V gene, CDR1 is SGHDT while CDR2 is YYEEEE. V and J are truncated by 5 bases and 6 bases respectively, leaving an intervening sequence of 21 bases. Study-level results and caveats: Presence/absence analyses assumed roughly uniform sequencing depth across donors, an assumption that may not hold. Immune exposure information for the cohort was limited to CMV serostatus. Assigning TCR associations to individual alleles was difficult when HLA alleles, especially DR and DQ, strongly co-occurred. In both the original and validation cohorts, the classifier was reported to diagnose cytomegalovirus status with high specificity and sensitivity. A later analysis reported that several top co-occurrence clusters appeared linked to parvovirus B19, influenza, CMV and Epstein-Barr virus. Because counts were too low, some 17 rarely observed V segments, including chromosome 9 orphons, were left out of the earlier analysis of roughly 600 of the donors. The study listed 164 TCR beta chains as associated with cytomegalovirus. It was suggested by the authors that the approach could potentially be generalized to other disease states and immunological phenotypes. Compared with the approximately 710-donor mean, donors in an Asian-associated ancestry cluster had fewer N-insertions in productive TCRs, according to a later genetic analysis. Because some donors lacked HLA typing at each locus, the association tests relied only on the typed subset. In vitro tests confirmed that a few of the cytomegalovirus-associated TCR beta chains recognize cytomegalovirus antigens. A later genetic analysis associated a missense DCLRE1C variant with V-gene and J-gene trimming of TCR beta chains, and an independent cohort replicated the association. A cluster of highly shared sequence variants was judged likely to represent a technical artifact of the sequencing pipeline. A later analysis found that most CMV-associated TCR beta chains appeared HLA-restricted, with HLA associations seemingly driven largely by CMV exposure. Only TCR beta chains were sequenced in this cohort, and the absence of alpha or paired-chain data limited detectable features. Correlated functional status among segregating V segments might be attributable to linkage disequilibrium, but an unknown experimental factor could not be ruled out. Across donors, most TCR sequences were observed very rarely, whereas some public TCRs were present in many individuals. In a later analysis, HLA-associated TCR beta chains showed more clonal expansion and lower generation probabilities than non-associated chains that were equally common. Some IMGT-functional V segments, including TRBV6-2 and TRBV6-3, could not be told apart with the 87-base-pair reads, so those segments were excluded. A further reported finding was that TCR beta sequences accurately predicted the HLA-A and HLA-B alleles for most subjects in the first cohort. An earlier analysis of approximately 500 of the donors showed that most TCR beta V segments appeared in productive rearrangements either about 90% or about 30% of the time, which broadly matched IMGT annotations. Specific HLA alleles were associated with 15,000 to 20,000 TCR beta sequences at a false discovery rate of 0.05 in a later analysis. In a later analysis, TCR association rates were found to vary across HLA loci, with the most associated TCRs seen for DRB1 alleles and the fewest for HLA-C alleles.

The receptor library was made with the immunoSEQ multiplex PCR assay. A mixture of 60 forward primers for TCR Vbeta segments and 13 reverse primers for TCR Jbeta segments was used in the multiplex PCR. A multiplex PCR assay on genomic DNA amplified the CDR3 region of rearranged TCR beta genes. On the Illumina HiSeq System, the amplified TCR beta libraries were sequenced as 87-base-pair reads. The original methods were these. In a later analysis, tens of millions of unique TCR beta chains were counted across the roughly 610 repertoires, and roughly 11 million of these chains were shared by at least two donors. Raw reads were error-corrected and collapsed into unique sequences by a nearest-neighbor algorithm in which closely related sequences were merged to remove PCR and sequencing errors. V, D and J gene segments were assigned by aligning CDR3 sequences to IMGT reference sequences. Each retained sequence needed at least a six-nucleotide match to both a V gene segment and a J gene segment. Rearrangements were classified as productive when the CDR3 lacked stop codons and remained in frame with V and J, and all other rearrangements were classified as non-productive. Following IMGT convention, CDR3 was defined as the stretch from the second conserved V-encoded cysteine up to the conserved J-encoded phenylalanine. In an earlier analysis of more than 550 of the donors, sequences lacking an unambiguous match to a single V gene segment were excluded. In an earlier analysis of 587 of the donors, V segments were called functional above 56.7% productive rearrangements and were called segregating when the between-donor standard deviation exceeded 5%. A statistical classification framework was built for diagnosing cytomegalovirus status from the catalog of TCR beta chain sequences. A later analysis assigned V and J genes by comparing TCR nucleotide sequences with IMGT/GENE-DB human TR gene sequences. A later analysis assigned CDR3 sequences and most-parsimonious VDJ recombination scenarios with the TCRdist pipeline. A later analysis defined each TCR beta chain by its CDR3 amino acid sequence plus V-gene family, and excluded reads lacking a unique V-gene family. In a later analysis, 450 to 600 highly shared, low-generation-probability nucleotide sequences were removed to address suspected cross-contamination and a sequencing artifact. In a later analysis, a clonal expansion index for each public chain was calculated from normalized within-repertoire ranks of inferred template counts. Generation probabilities in a later analysis came from a VDJ recombination model fitted to out-of-frame rearrangements, and those results were checked against IGoR. In a later analysis, TCR-TCR, TCR-HLA and TCR-CMV co-occurrence was scored with hypergeometric tests, and a repertoire-size bias correction was applied to TCR pairs. False discovery rates were estimated in a later analysis by permuting HLA or CMV assignments 20 times. In a later analysis, co-occurring TCRs were grouped using DBSCAN, with TCRdist sequence similarity added in when clustering inside HLA-allele-positive subsets. Repertoires with fewer than 30,000 or more than 120,000 public chains were left out of co-occurrence clustering, as were five repertoires with anomalous nucleotide sharing. TCRdb limited this immuneACCESS table to in-frame rearrangements with V and J called. A share of clones is missing; checked studies link under half to unresolved V genes, and the rest is unexplained. That table is the source of V, J and clone size, and D and trimming were worked out from the DNA. Recorded for this sample are approximately 120,000 clones; 76% of them occurred a single time. The biggest ten clones account for 6.5% to 8.5% of the sample.

The sequence derives from a woman aged 45-59 years in good health and CMV-seropositive. Sequenced material: PBMCs. The chain joins TRBV5-6 to TRBJ2-7; matching of 6 bases hints at TRBD1 as the D gene. The nucleotide sequence reads TGTGCCAGCAGTTTTCCGGGACAAGGCAGTTCCGAGCAGTACTTC. Translated, this is CASSFPGQGSSEQYF.